This T cell receptor beta chain was documented in a study of T-cell memory formation after mild COVID-19. Study-wide results and caveats: Memory cells collected pre-infection included some clones that later responded, suggesting cross-reactive memory joined.

This clonotype came up a few times. The antigen is undetermined. A single record per CDR3 protein comes from TCRdb applying MiXCR to the 5' RACE reads. The sample includes 550,000 to 700,000 distinct CDR3 sequences, 15% to 20% of them seen just once. CDR3 length: 12 amino acids. Trimming took off 3 bases at V and 7 bases at J, with 9 bases between the two ends. Germline V lookup: CDR1 DFQATT, CDR2 SNEGSKA (reference sequence). The rearrangement joins TRBV20-1 to TRBJ2-2, with D unclear. Sequencing used PBMCs or a T cell subset sorted from them (not recorded which). This TCR derives from an adult woman who had mild COVID-19 (a few samples of this study predate the infection). Cell type and time point are not known. The CDR3 protein is CSASLGIGELFF. In DNA form, the CDR3 reads TGCAGTGCTAGTCTCGGTATCGGGGAGCTGTTTTTT.